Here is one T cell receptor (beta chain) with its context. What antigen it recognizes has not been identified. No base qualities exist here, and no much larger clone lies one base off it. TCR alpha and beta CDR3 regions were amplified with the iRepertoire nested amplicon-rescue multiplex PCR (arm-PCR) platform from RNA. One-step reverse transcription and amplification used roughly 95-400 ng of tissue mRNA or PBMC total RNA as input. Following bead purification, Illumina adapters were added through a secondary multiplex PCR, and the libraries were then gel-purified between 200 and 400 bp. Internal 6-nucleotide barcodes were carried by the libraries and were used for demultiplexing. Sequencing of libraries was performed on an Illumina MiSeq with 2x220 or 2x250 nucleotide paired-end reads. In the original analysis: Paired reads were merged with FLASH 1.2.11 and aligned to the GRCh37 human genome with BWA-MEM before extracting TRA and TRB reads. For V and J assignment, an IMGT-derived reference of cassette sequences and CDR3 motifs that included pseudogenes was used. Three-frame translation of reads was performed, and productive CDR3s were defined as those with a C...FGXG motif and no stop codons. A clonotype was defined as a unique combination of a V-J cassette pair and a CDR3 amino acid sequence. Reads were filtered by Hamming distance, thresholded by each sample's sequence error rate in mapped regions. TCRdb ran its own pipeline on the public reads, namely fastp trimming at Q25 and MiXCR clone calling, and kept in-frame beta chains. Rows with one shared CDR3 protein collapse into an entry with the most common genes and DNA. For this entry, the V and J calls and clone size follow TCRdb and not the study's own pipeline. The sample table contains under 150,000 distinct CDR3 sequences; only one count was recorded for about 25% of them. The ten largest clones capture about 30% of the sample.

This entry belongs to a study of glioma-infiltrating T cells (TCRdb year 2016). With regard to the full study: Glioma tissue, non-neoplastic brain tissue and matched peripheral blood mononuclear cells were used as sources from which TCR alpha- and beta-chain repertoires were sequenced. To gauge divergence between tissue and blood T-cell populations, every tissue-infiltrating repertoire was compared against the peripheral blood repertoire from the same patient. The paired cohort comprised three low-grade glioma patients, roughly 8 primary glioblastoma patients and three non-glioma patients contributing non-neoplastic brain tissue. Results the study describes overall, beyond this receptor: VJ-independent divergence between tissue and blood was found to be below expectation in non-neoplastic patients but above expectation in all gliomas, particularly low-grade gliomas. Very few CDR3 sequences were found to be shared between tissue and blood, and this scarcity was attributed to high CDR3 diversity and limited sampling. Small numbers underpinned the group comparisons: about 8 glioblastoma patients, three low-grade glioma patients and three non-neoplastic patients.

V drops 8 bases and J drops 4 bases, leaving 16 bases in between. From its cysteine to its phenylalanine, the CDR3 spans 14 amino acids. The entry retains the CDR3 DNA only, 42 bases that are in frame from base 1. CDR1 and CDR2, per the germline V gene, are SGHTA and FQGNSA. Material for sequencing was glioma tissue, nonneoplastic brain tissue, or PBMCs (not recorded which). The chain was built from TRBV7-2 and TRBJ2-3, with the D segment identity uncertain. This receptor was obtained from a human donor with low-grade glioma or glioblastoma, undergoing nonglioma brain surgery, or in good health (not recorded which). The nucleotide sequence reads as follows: TGTGCCAGCCCGCTTCTTGGGGTCGCAGATACGCAGTATTTT. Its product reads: CASPLLGVADTQYF.